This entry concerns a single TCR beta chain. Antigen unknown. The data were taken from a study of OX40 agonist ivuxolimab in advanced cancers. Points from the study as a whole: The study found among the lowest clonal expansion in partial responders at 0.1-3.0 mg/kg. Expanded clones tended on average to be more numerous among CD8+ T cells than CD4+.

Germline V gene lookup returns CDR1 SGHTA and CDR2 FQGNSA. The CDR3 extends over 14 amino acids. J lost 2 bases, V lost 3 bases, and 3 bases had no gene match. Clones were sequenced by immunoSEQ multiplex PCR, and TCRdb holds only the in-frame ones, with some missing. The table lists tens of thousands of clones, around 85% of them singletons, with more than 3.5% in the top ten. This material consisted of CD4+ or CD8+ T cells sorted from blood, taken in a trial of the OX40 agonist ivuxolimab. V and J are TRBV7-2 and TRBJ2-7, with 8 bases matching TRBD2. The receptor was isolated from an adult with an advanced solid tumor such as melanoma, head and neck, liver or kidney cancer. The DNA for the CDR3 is TGTGCCAGCAGCTTCCTAGCGGGTCCCTACGAGCAGTACTTC. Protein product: CASSFLAGPYEQYF.